This record looks at one T cell receptor (beta chain) sequence and its context. The data stem from a study of blood T cell repertoires in COVID-19. CDR3 size: 16 residues. Germline V gene sequence: CDR1 SQVTM, CDR2 ANQGSEA. Trimming removed 6 bases at V and 3 bases at J, with 22 bases between. TCRdb keeps only in-frame clones here, not all; method: immunoSEQ multiplex PCR. The repertoire includes 250,000 or so clones, roughly 90% of them detected once, and 2.8% sits in the top ten. The sequenced sample consisted of PBMCs or T cells enriched from blood (not recorded which). This clonotype was sampled from a man aged 35-49 years who had been exposed to COVID-19. V and J are TRBV29-1 and TRBJ2-3, with a tentative D call TRBD2 (6 bases). The CDR3 DNA is TGCAGCGTCGGTACTATCGGGAGAAGGGTAACAGATACGCAGTATTTT. Amino acid sequence: CSVGTIGRRVTDTQYF.